The present T cell receptor beta chain was sequenced within a study of blood T cells in healthy people across ages. Overall study findings and caveats: It was not possible, with unsorted PBMCs, to conclusively compare naive and antigen-experienced cells.

Germline V CDR1 and CDR2: MNHEY, SVGAGI. The length of the CDR3 is 13 residues. The V gene end was trimmed by 8 bases and the J gene end by 12 bases; junction bases not matched to a gene: 11. In the case of this clonotype: The antigen remains unidentified.

The donors, all healthy, were Caucasians living in Russia, aged roughly 6 to 100. PCR was performed a second time for roughly 7 to 11 cycles using a sample-barcoded 5' primer and a J-beta primer mix. TCRdb reanalysed the 5' RACE reads using MiXCR and keeps one entry per CDR3 protein. The repertoire holds about 930,000 distinct CDR3 sequences, about 29% seen once, with 10% to 13% in the top ten. This sample was shared with a second study, whose subject was T cells of mothers and their children.

The rearrangement links TRBV6-5 to TRBJ1-4, with 8 bases matching TRBD1. Sequencing input: blood. The receptor was derived from a woman aged 40-49 years in good health. CDR3 sequence: CASSGGTDVELFF. Written as DNA, the CDR3 is TGTGCCAGCTCAGGGGGCACAGATGTGGAACTGTTTTTT.